This T cell receptor (beta chain) is from a study of T cell responses to AZD1222 COVID-19 vaccine. Note on this clone: Its antigen is currently unknown.

Findings and caveats of the study: A mostly white British donor set with more females was recruited, and clonal diversity was possibly underestimated. The study found vaccine-associated CD4 TCRs spanning spike, dominant at 160-218 and 743-854.

TCRdb keeps only in-frame clones here, not all; method: immunoSEQ multiplex PCR. Of over 150,000 clones in the sample, approximately 90% were seen once. CDR3 length: 14 amino acids. Trimming shortened V by 0 bases and J by 5 bases, and 9 bases separated the two germline ends. Per the germline V gene, CDR1 is SGHRS and CDR2 is YFSETQ. This TCR derives from an adult in good health. The sequenced sample was peripheral blood, obtained on day 0 of AZD1222 vaccination. The rearrangement joins TRBV5-1 to TRBJ2-1, with a tentative D call TRBD1 (5 bases). CDR3 nucleotides: TGCGCCAGCAGCTTGGGACAGATAAACAATGAGCAGTTCTTC. The encoded protein is CASSLGQINNEQFF.